Following are 3 T cell receptor beta chains from one sample sequenced in a study of siplizumab effects on memory and regulatory T cells. Data came from immunoSEQ multiplex PCR; TCRdb stores just in-frame clones and leaves some out. This repertoire shows around 26,000 clones, more than 65% found once; its top ten account for more than 20%. Source material: memory CD4+ T cells sorted from blood. Receptor source: a human donor in good health.

The chain carries TRBV28 and TRBJ2-3; 7 bases are shared with TRBD1. CDR1 MDHEN and CDR2 SYDVKM come from the germline V gene. CDR3 length: 17 residues. J was trimmed by 0 bases and V by 7 bases; bases with no gene match: 13. The CDR3 region is CASIPTPGTESTDTQYF. CDR3 DNA sequence: TGTGCCAGCATCCCCACGCCCGGGACAGAAAGCACAGATACGCAGTATTTT.

V gene TRBV4-2 combines with J gene TRBJ2-6, with TRBD2 matching over 8 bases. Trimming removed 0 bases from V and 0 bases from J; junction bases left unmatched: 10. CDR1 is LGHNA, CDR2 YNFKEQ, per germline. The CDR3 has 20 residues. CDR3 in amino acids: CASSQDQREMFSSGANVLTF. CDR3 coding DNA: TGTGCCAGCAGCCAAGACCAGCGGGAGATGTTTAGCTCTGGGGCCAACGTCCTGACTTTC.

The chain couples TRBV18 to TRBJ2-7, with TRBD1 as a possible D gene (6 bases). The CDR3 runs 16 residues. The germline CDR1 and CDR2 sequences are KGHSH and LQKENI. The ends were cut back, 0 bases at V and 0 bases at J, with 12 bases in the middle. CDR3 sequence: CASSPPGQLTSYEQYF. The DNA for the CDR3 is TGTGCCAGCTCACCACCGGGACAACTTACCTCCTACGAGCAGTACTTC.